This T cell receptor (beta chain) came from a study of T-cell memory formation after mild COVID-19. Study-level information: TCR clusters mostly belonged to single donors.

MiXCR, run by TCRdb on the 5' RACE reads, gives a single entry per CDR3 protein. The table lists 92,000 or so distinct CDR3 sequences, approximately 16% of them singletons. Germline V gene sequence: CDR1 PRHDT, CDR2 FYEKMQ (reference sequence). CDR3 length: 14 residues. Trimming left V 5 bases short and J 2 bases short, with 13 bases between. This clonotype showed up just a few times. Sequenced sample: PBMCs or a T cell subset sorted from them (not recorded which). The V gene is TRBV13, the J gene TRBJ2-7; the D is unclear. This TCR was sampled from a man aged 18 to 29 who had mild COVID-19 (a few samples of this study predate the infection). Cell type and time point are not known. The CDR3 sequence is CASSPALGAYEQYF. In DNA form, the CDR3 reads TGTGCCAGCAGCCCCGCCCTGGGCGCCTACGAGCAGTACTTC.